Listed below are T cell receptor beta chains from one sample, sequenced in a study of T cells in tuberculosis. The method was immunoSEQ multiplex PCR; TCRdb's version includes in-frame clones alone and lacks a portion of them. The sample records 25,000 to 30,000 clones, around 90% being singletons. Sequences were obtained from PBMCs. These receptors were taken from a donor between 10 and 29 years old with latent tuberculosis or without tuberculosis infection. Both conserved end residues are part of each CDR3. Each record gives: D gene, clone size, V gene, J gene, CDR3 protein, CDR3 DNA. A D gene is named only where the DNA matches it firmly. Expanded clones are given a class, and other clones once, few, many or no size at all.

D: .; size: .; V: TRBV13; J: TRBJ2-5; CDR3: CASSTSDRQETQYF; DNA: TGTGCCAGCAGTACCTCGGACAGACAAGAGACCCAGTACTTC
D: .; size: .; V: TRBV27; J: TRBJ2-7; CDR3: CASSADRSSYEQYF; DNA: TGTGCCAGCAGTGCCGACAGAAGCTCCTACGAGCAGTACTTC
D: .; size: once; V: TRBV2; J: TRBJ2-7; CDR3: CASSVVRSGPEQYF; DNA: TGTGCCAGCTCGGTCGTCCGATCTGGGCCTGAGCAGTACTTC
D: .; size: .; V: TRBV5-8; J: TRBJ2-2; CDR3: CASRLWTGELFF; DNA: TGTGCCAGCAGACTGTGGACCGGGGAGCTGTTTTTT
D: .; size: .; V: TRBV6-6; J: TRBJ1-1; CDR3: CASSREENTEAFF; DNA: TGTGCCAGCAGTCGCGAAGAGAACACTGAAGCTTTCTTT
D: .; size: .; V: TRBV25-1; J: TRBJ1-1; CDR3: CASSEGSESAFF; DNA: TGTGCCAGCAGTGAAGGGTCGGAGTCGGCTTTCTTT
D: .; size: .; V: TRBV28; J: TRBJ1-2; CDR3: CASSFFIGPRRGYGYTF; DNA: TGTGCCAGCAGTTTTTTTATAGGGCCTCGTCGCGGGTATGGCTACACCTTC
D: .; size: .; V: TRBV5-1; J: TRBJ1-1; CDR3: CASSLAPEEEAFF; DNA: TGCGCCAGCAGCTTGGCGCCAGAGGAAGAAGCTTTCTTT
D: .; size: once; V: TRBV7-7; J: TRBJ2-5; CDR3: CASSSIGGPQETQYF; DNA: TGTGCCAGCAGCTCGATCGGGGGGCCGCAAGAGACCCAGTACTTC
D: .; size: .; V: TRBV5-8; J: TRBJ2-2; CDR3: CASTYMWKRLEAGELFF; DNA: TGTGCCAGCACTTACATGTGGAAGAGGCTAGAGGCCGGGGAGCTGTTTTTT
D: .; size: .; V: TRBV5-4; J: TRBJ1-1; CDR3: CASSLTPNTEAFF; DNA: TGTGCCAGCAGTTTGACACCAAACACTGAAGCTTTCTTT
D: .; size: once; V: TRBV2; J: TRBJ2-4; CDR3: CASRPDSLKNIQYF; DNA: TGTGCCAGTCGTCCTGACAGCCTCAAAAACATTCAGTACTTC
D: .; size: .; V: TRBV11-2; J: TRBJ1-5; CDR3: CASSLDIRGNQPQHF; DNA: TGTGCCAGCAGCTTAGATATTCGGGGCAATCAGCCCCAGCATTTT
D: TRBD2; size: .; V: TRBV11-2; J: TRBJ2-5; CDR3: CASSPGGEGTQYF; DNA: TGTGCCAGCAGCCCGGGGGGAGAGGGGACCCAGTACTTC
D: .; size: .; V: TRBV2; J: TRBJ1-6; CDR3: CASSQGSYNSPLHF; DNA: TGTGCCAGCAGCCAGGGATCCTATAATTCACCCCTCCACTTT
D: TRBD1; size: once; V: TRBV19; J: TRBJ1-2; CDR3: CASSLKTGWDYGYTF; DNA: TGTGCCAGTAGCCTAAAGACAGGGTGGGACTATGGCTACACCTTC
D: .; size: .; V: TRBV15; J: TRBJ2-1; CDR3: CATSSSGNEQFF; DNA: TGTGCCACCAGCTCCTCGGGGAATGAGCAGTTCTTC
D: TRBD2; size: medium-sized; V: TRBV14; J: TRBJ2-1; CDR3: CASSQEFTSGDDEQFF; DNA: TGTGCCAGCAGCCAAGAGTTCACTAGCGGGGACGACGAGCAGTTCTTC
D: .; size: .; V: TRBV10-1; J: TRBJ2-5; CDR3: CASSEAQDKETQYF; DNA: TGCGCCAGCAGTGAGGCGCAGGATAAAGAGACCCAGTACTTC
D: .; size: .; V: TRBV9; J: TRBJ1-1; CDR3: CASSPVKAGPGSNTEAFF; DNA: TGTGCCAGCAGCCCCGTTAAGGCGGGACCAGGCTCGAACACTGAAGCTTTCTTT
D: .; size: .; V: TRBV27; J: TRBJ1-1; CDR3: CASSFTGTEAFF; DNA: TGTGCCAGCAGTTTCACAGGGACCGAAGCTTTCTTT
D: .; size: .; V: TRBV2; J: TRBJ1-4; CDR3: CASSPTRETNEKLFF; DNA: TGTGCCAGCAGCCCCACGAGGGAAACTAATGAAAAACTGTTTTTT
D: TRBD2; size: .; V: TRBV6-5; J: TRBJ2-3; CDR3: CASSYSGRGDTDTQYF; DNA: TGTGCCAGCAGTTACTCCGGGCGGGGGGACACAGATACGCAGTATTTT
D: .; size: few; V: TRBV18; J: TRBJ1-2; CDR3: CASSGTYGYTF; DNA: TGTGCCAGCTCCGGGACTTATGGCTACACCTTC
D: TRBD1; size: .; V: TRBV18; J: TRBJ2-7; CDR3: CASSPPGTGALYEQYF; DNA: TGTGCCAGCTCACCACCGGGGACAGGGGCTCTATACGAGCAGTACTTC
D: TRBD1; size: .; V: TRBV29-1; J: TRBJ1-1; CDR3: CSVEDRDTEAFF; DNA: TGCAGCGTTGAGGACAGGGACACTGAAGCTTTCTTT
D: .; size: .; V: TRBV5-1; J: TRBJ2-7; CDR3: CASSLNYAYEQYF; DNA: TGCGCCAGCAGCTTGAATTATGCCTACGAGCAGTACTTC
D: .; size: few; V: TRBV18; J: TRBJ1-2; CDR3: CASSPTVNYGYTF; DNA: TGTGCCAGCTCACCCACAGTGAACTATGGCTACACCTTC
D: TRBD1; size: few; V: TRBV10-1; J: TRBJ1-2; CDR3: CASGTDRAGGYTF; DNA: TGCGCCAGCGGGACTGACAGGGCAGGGGGCTACACCTTC
D: .; size: .; V: TRBV7-2; J: TRBJ2-3; CDR3: CASSLTLRTSTDTQYF; DNA: TGTGCCAGCAGCCTGACTTTACGGACTAGCACAGATACGCAGTATTTT
D: .; size: .; V: TRBV5-1; J: TRBJ2-6; CDR3: CASSLRVSGANVLTF; DNA: TGCGCCAGCAGCTTGCGAGTCTCTGGGGCCAACGTCCTGACTTTC
D: TRBD1; size: .; V: TRBV19; J: TRBJ1-6; CDR3: CASRDRGSYNSPLHF; DNA: TGTGCCAGCCGGGACAGGGGCTCCTATAATTCACCCCTCCACTTT
D: TRBD2; size: .; V: TRBV29-1; J: TRBJ2-5; CDR3: CSVSSGGARETQYF; DNA: TGCAGCGTTAGTAGCGGGGGGGCCCGGGAGACCCAGTACTTC
D: TRBD1; size: .; V: TRBV9; J: TRBJ1-2; CDR3: CASSVVGTGFGYTF; DNA: TGTGCCAGCAGCGTAGTCGGGACAGGGTTTGGCTACACCTTC
D: .; size: .; V: TRBV4-3; J: TRBJ1-5; CDR3: CASSQEFLTQDNQPQHF; DNA: TGCGCCAGCAGCCAAGAATTTCTCACACAGGACAATCAGCCCCAGCATTTT
D: .; size: .; V: TRBV27; J: TRBJ2-5; CDR3: CASSRTTWGQETQYF; DNA: TGTGCCAGCAGTAGGACTACCTGGGGCCAAGAGACCCAGTACTTC
D: .; size: .; V: TRBV28; J: TRBJ2-7; CDR3: CASTSAPGLLYEQYF; DNA: TGTGCCAGCACCTCGGCACCCGGACTCTTATACGAGCAGTACTTC
D: TRBD2; size: .; V: TRBV4-1; J: TRBJ2-7; CDR3: CASSQGLAGIYEQYF; DNA: TGCGCCAGCAGCCAAGGGCTAGCGGGGATCTACGAGCAGTACTTC
D: TRBD1; size: .; V: TRBV4-2; J: TRBJ1-5; CDR3: CASSQNRGVYQPQHF; DNA: TGTGCCAGCAGCCAGAACAGGGGGGTATATCAGCCCCAGCATTTT
D: .; size: .; V: TRBV7-2; J: TRBJ2-7; CDR3: CASSSDPGHRYEQYF; DNA: TGTGCCAGCAGCTCGGACCCGGGACACAGGTACGAGCAGTACTTC
D: .; size: .; V: TRBV7-2; J: TRBJ2-7; CDR3: CASSPQTTGEYEQYF; DNA: TGTGCCAGCAGCCCACAAACGACAGGAGAATACGAGCAGTACTTC
D: .; size: .; V: TRBV21-1; J: TRBJ1-5; CDR3: CAINRGRGRSNQPQHF; DNA: TGTGCCATAAACAGGGGCCGCGGGCGTAGCAATCAGCCCCAGCATTTT
D: .; size: .; V: TRBV5-1; J: TRBJ1-4; CDR3: CASRRANEKLFF; DNA: TGCGCCAGCAGGCGGGCTAATGAAAAACTGTTTTTT
D: TRBD1; size: .; V: TRBV9; J: TRBJ1-1; CDR3: CASSGTGAEAFF; DNA: TGTGCCAGCAGCGGAACAGGGGCTGAAGCTTTCTTT
D: .; size: .; V: TRBV9; J: TRBJ1-3; CDR3: CASSPRGVGNTIYF; DNA: TGTGCCAGCAGCCCCCGGGGGGTGGGAAACACCATATATTTT
D: .; size: .; V: TRBV19; J: TRBJ2-7; CDR3: CASISPGSYEQYF; DNA: TGTGCCAGTATTTCCCCGGGGTCTTACGAGCAGTACTTC
D: .; size: once; V: TRBV2; J: TRBJ1-2; CDR3: CASSERYGYYGYTF; DNA: TGTGCCAGCAGTGAAAGGTACGGGTACTATGGCTACACCTTC
D: .; size: .; V: TRBV28; J: TRBJ1-1; CDR3: CASSPPGGGTEAFF; DNA: TGTGCCAGCAGTCCCCCCGGGGGAGGAACTGAAGCTTTCTTT
D: TRBD1; size: .; V: TRBV28; J: TRBJ1-2; CDR3: CASSLGGQGGYTF; DNA: TGTGCCAGCAGTTTGGGTGGACAGGGCGGCTACACCTTC
D: .; size: .; V: TRBV5-1; J: TRBJ1-4; CDR3: CASSFSLTGVREKLFF; DNA: TGCGCCAGCAGCTTCTCCCTGACGGGGGTTAGGGAAAAACTGTTTTTT
D: .; size: .; V: TRBV14; J: TRBJ2-1; CDR3: CASSLKARDEQFF; DNA: TGTGCCAGCAGCCTTAAGGCCAGGGATGAGCAGTTCTTC
D: TRBD1; size: .; V: TRBV15; J: TRBJ1-2; CDR3: CATGRTGLNYGYTF; DNA: TGTGCCACCGGGAGGACAGGGCTGAACTATGGCTACACCTTC
D: TRBD2; size: .; V: TRBV7-2; J: TRBJ2-3; CDR3: CASSAAGGSDTQYF; DNA: TGTGCCAGCAGCGCAGCGGGGGGGTCAGATACGCAGTATTTT
D: TRBD1; size: .; V: TRBV6-5; J: TRBJ2-7; CDR3: CASSYSGQGANEQYF; DNA: TGTGCCAGCAGTTACTCGGGACAGGGGGCCAACGAGCAGTACTTC
D: .; size: .; V: TRBV28; J: TRBJ1-3; CDR3: CASSGAAGFSGNTIYF; DNA: TGTGCCAGCAGTGGGGCAGCGGGGTTCTCTGGAAACACCATATATTTT
D: .; size: .; V: TRBV10-1; J: TRBJ1-5; CDR3: CASKEGGQGCNQPQHF; DNA: TGCGCCAGCAAAGAAGGTGGGCAGGGGTGCAATCAGCCCCAGCATTTT
D: TRBD2; size: .; V: TRBV5-1; J: TRBJ2-1; CDR3: CASARTSGGSEQFF; DNA: TGCGCCAGCGCCCGGACTAGCGGGGGTAGTGAGCAGTTCTTC
D: .; size: .; V: TRBV5-4; J: TRBJ1-6; CDR3: CASSPQEMASPSPLHF; DNA: TGTGCCAGCAGCCCGCAAGAAATGGCATCGCCATCACCCCTCCACTTT
D: TRBD2; size: .; V: TRBV27; J: TRBJ2-7; CDR3: CASSLSGSSGGYEQYF; DNA: TGTGCCAGCAGTTTATCGGGAAGTAGCGGGGGATACGAGCAGTACTTC